This TCR beta chain comes out of a study of T cells of healthy individuals. TCRdb re-derived calls from the 5' RACE reads in MiXCR, one entry per CDR3 protein. Of more than 85,000 distinct CDR3 sequences listed, roughly 15% are singletons. The length of the CDR3 is 16 residues. With 7 bases clipped from V and 0 bases from J, the junction kept 9 bases outside the gene matches. This clonotype was sampled from a human donor in good health. This rearrangement joins TRBV12-3 or TRBV12-4 to TRBJ2-3; 8 nucleotides align to TRBD2. CDR3: CASTRTSGRSTDTQYF. As DNA, the CDR3 is TGTGCCAGCACCCGCACTAGCGGTAGAAGCACAGATACGCAGTATTTT.